What follows is one T cell receptor beta chain and its context. The data belong to a study of blood T cell repertoires in COVID-19. Study as a whole: The study drew acute and convalescent COVID-19 samples from the United States, Italy and Spain. T cells, B-cell-depleted T cells, or PBMCs supplied cDNA or gDNA.

Original processing methods: Researchers report that nucleated cell counts were estimated from reference gene primer amplification. Here immunoSEQ multiplex PCR was the method, and the copy in TCRdb shows in-frame clones only, minus some. Clone size and V and J calls were adopted from that table, with D and trimming inferred from the DNA. The sample has nearly 50,000 clones, roughly 88% seen once; the top ten hold 13% to 15%. Germline-derived CDR1 and CDR2 are SGHRS and YFSETQ. The V segment lost 4 bases and the J segment 3 bases; nucleotides outside the gene matches: 11. The CDR3 runs to 16 residues.

Sequencing used peripheral blood. The rearrangement uses TRBV5-1 and TRBJ2-5; the match to TRBD1 covers 8 bases. This TCR derives from a human donor in a cohort sampled during active COVID-19. In nucleotides, the CDR3 is TGCGCCAGCAGCAAAGGACCAGGGGGCTTGGAAGAGACCCAGTACTTC. Translated, it gives CASSKGPGGLEETQYF.